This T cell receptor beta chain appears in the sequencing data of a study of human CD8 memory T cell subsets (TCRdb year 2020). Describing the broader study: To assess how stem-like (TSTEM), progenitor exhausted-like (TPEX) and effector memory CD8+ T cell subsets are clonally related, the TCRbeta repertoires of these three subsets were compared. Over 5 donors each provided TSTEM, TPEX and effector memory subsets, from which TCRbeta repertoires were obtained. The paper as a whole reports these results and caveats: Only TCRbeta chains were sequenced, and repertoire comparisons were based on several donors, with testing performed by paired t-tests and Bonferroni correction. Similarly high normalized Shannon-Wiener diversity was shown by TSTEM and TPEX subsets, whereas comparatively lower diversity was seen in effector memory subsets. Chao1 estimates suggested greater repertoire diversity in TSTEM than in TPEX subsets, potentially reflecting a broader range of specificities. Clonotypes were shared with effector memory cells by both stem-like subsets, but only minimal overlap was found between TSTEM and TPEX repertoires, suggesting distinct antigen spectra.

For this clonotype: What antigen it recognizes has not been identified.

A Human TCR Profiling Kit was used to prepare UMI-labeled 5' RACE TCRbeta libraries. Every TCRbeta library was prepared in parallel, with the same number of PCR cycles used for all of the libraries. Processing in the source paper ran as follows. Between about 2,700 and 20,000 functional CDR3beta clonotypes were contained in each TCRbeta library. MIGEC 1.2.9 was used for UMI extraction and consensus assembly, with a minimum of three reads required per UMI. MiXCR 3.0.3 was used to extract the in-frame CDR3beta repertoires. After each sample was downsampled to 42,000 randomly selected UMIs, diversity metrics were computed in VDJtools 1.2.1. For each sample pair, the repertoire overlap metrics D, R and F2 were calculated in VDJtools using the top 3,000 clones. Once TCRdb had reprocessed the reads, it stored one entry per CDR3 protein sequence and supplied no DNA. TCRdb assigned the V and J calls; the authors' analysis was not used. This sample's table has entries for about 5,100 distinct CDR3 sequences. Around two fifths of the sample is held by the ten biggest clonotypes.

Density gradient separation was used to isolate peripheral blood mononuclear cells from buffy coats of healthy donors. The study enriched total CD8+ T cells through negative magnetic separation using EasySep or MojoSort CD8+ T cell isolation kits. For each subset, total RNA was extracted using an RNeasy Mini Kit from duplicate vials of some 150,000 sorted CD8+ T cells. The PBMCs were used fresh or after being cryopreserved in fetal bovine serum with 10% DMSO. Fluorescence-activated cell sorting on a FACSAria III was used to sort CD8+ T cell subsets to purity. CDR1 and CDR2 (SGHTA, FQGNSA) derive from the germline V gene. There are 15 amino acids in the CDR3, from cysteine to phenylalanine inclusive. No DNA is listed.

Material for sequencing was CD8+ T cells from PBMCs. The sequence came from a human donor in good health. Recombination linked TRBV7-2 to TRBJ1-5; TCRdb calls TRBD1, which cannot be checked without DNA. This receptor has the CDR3 CASSLARQSNQPQHF.